These T cell receptor beta chains were read from a single sample in a study of CD8+CD57+ T cells in acquired aplastic anemia. Using its own MiXCR run on the reads, TCRdb lists one record per CDR3 protein. The data hold some 130,000 distinct CDR3 sequences, with about 46% observed a single time. Sequenced material: sorted CD4+, CD8+, or CD8+CD57+ T cells (not recorded which) from PBMCs. The receptor set was obtained from a human donor in good health, serving as a control. Each CDR3 is given with its conserved first and last residue. Fields, in order: V gene, clone size, J gene, D gene, CDR3 protein, CDR3 DNA. The D gene is left open where the match is weak. Rows may omit the clone size; those that give it use once, few, many or a size class.

TRBV7-7	many	TRBJ2-1	.	CASSFDDGHEQFF	TGTGCCAGCAGCTTCGATGACGGACATGAGCAGTTCTTC
TRBV30	.	TRBJ2-5	TRBD2	CAWSVRGASGGEETQYF	TGTGCCTGGAGTGTAAGAGGGGCTAGCGGGGGGGAAGAGACCCAGTACTTC
TRBV10-2	.	TRBJ1-5	TRBD1	CATSDRDSNQPQHF	TGCGCCACTTCGGACAGGGATAGCAATCAGCCCCAGCATTTT
TRBV7-2	many	TRBJ1-2	TRBD1	CASSLETGVGYTF	TGTGCCAGCAGCTTAGAGACAGGGGTCGGCTACACCTTC
TRBV9	.	TRBJ2-1	TRBD2	CASSVLAGRYNEQFF	TGTGCCAGCAGCGTTCTAGCGGGGCGCTACAATGAGCAGTTCTTC
TRBV6-4	many	TRBJ2-1	.	CASSAPTKTCSYNEQFF	TGTGCCAGCAGTGCCCCAACCAAGACATGCTCCTACAATGAGCAGTTCTTC
TRBV29-1	few	TRBJ1-1	.	CSALRTEAFF	TGCAGCGCCCTGCGCACTGAAGCTTTCTTT
TRBV7-9	.	TRBJ2-5	.	CASSLAKGSETQYF	TGTGCCAGCAGCTTAGCGAAGGGTTCGGAGACCCAGTACTTC
TRBV19	few	TRBJ2-7	TRBD1	CASSSGTGAAYEQYF	TGTGCCAGTAGTTCCGGGACAGGGGCTGCCTACGAGCAGTACTTC
TRBV29-1	.	TRBJ2-7	TRBD1	CSVAGTGNGYEQYF	TGCAGCGTAGCTGGGACAGGGAATGGCTACGAGCAGTACTTC
TRBV29-1	.	TRBJ1-2	TRBD1	CSTETGSYGYTF	TGCAGCACCGAGACAGGGAGCTATGGCTACACCTTC
TRBV27	many	TRBJ1-1	.	CASSTLTSYEAFF	TGTGCCAGCAGTACACTGACATCCTATGAAGCTTTCTTT
TRBV7-7	.	TRBJ2-1	.	CAPRPRGSPAPFSYNEQFF	TGTGCCCCGAGACCGAGGGGCTCTCCAGCTCCTTTCTCCTACAATGAGCAGTTCTTC
TRBV25-1	few	TRBJ2-7	.	CASSGRAHTDEQYF	TGTGCCAGCAGTGGGAGGGCCCATACGGACGAGCAGTACTTC
TRBV7-2	few	TRBJ2-3	.	CASSSSLATQYF	TGTGCCAGCAGCTCGTCTCTGGCTACGCAGTATTTT
TRBV20-1	many	TRBJ1-6	TRBD1	CSARDQGAGSYNSPLHF	TGCAGTGCTAGAGATCAGGGGGCAGGGTCCTATAATTCACCCCTCCACTTT
TRBV6-1	many	TRBJ1-2	.	CASSDLGQPIF	TGTGCCAGCAGTGACCTAGGACAGCCAATCTTC
TRBV24-1	few	TRBJ2-5	.	CATSDWGTQYF	TGTGCCACCAGTGATTGGGGGACCCAGTACTTC
TRBV10-3	many	TRBJ1-2	.	CAISDSGGGYTF	TGTGCCATCAGTGATTCTGGGGGCGGCTACACCTTC
TRBV4-1	.	TRBJ2-1	TRBD2	CASSQDRSPGGGVHEQFF	TGCGCCAGCAGCCAAGATAGGTCTCCGGGGGGGGGCGTACATGAGCAGTTCTTC
TRBV11-2	many	TRBJ2-7	TRBD1	CASSLGGDRAYEQYF	TGTGCCAGCAGCTTAGGGGGGGACAGGGCCTACGAGCAGTACTTC
TRBV10-3	.	TRBJ2-7	.	CAISGGLAGLSYEQYF	TGTGCCATCAGTGGGGGATTGGCAGGCCTCTCCTACGAGCAGTACTTC
TRBV20-1	many	TRBJ2-7	.	CSAGVRSADYEQYF	TGCAGTGCTGGAGTAAGGAGCGCCGACTACGAGCAGTACTTC
TRBV15	.	TRBJ1-3	.	CATGVGSGNTIYF	TGTGCCACCGGGGTGGGGTCTGGAAACACCATATATTTT
TRBV3-1	many	TRBJ2-7	TRBD1	CASSLYDRGPFHEQYF	TGTGCCAGCAGCCTTTATGACAGGGGCCCGTTCCACGAGCAGTACTTC
TRBV11-2	.	TRBJ2-1	.	CATGERGSEQFF	TGTGCCACCGGCGAAAGGGGGTCTGAGCAGTTCTTC
TRBV6-1	once	TRBJ2-6	TRBD1	CASSEGRDRGGSGANVLTF	TGTGCCAGCAGTGAAGGAAGGGACAGGGGTGGCTCTGGGGCCAACGTCCTGACTTTC
TRBV19	.	TRBJ2-3	TRBD2	CASSWAQGGTDTQYF	TGTGCCAGTAGTTGGGCCCAGGGAGGGACAGATACGCAGTATTTT
TRBV7-3	many	TRBJ1-1	.	CASSSQVNTEAFF	TGTGCCAGCAGCTCACAGGTGAACACTGAAGCTTTCTTT
TRBV19	.	TRBJ2-7	TRBD1	CASSIRDSTYEQYF	TGTGCCAGTAGTATCCGGGACAGCACCTACGAGCAGTACTTC
TRBV11-2	few	TRBJ2-2	TRBD2	CASSPQRGGDTGEPFF	TGTGCCAGCAGCCCCCAGCGGGGGGGCGACACCGGGGAGCCGTTTTTT
TRBV19	.	TRBJ1-2	TRBD1	CASSMGQGASEYGYTF	TGTGCCAGTAGTATGGGACAGGGGGCGAGTGAGTATGGCTACACCTTC
TRBV20-1	once	TRBJ2-1	.	CSYSGSGGVYNEQFF	TGCAGTTACTCGGGCAGCGGCGGGGTCTACAATGAGCAGTTCTTC
TRBV20-1	.	TRBJ2-1	TRBD1	CSATYRDRGDNEQFF	TGCAGTGCTACATACCGGGACAGGGGGGACAATGAGCAGTTCTTC
TRBV10-3	.	TRBJ2-5	TRBD2	CAISELAGGGQETQYF	TGTGCCATCAGTGAACTAGCGGGGGGGGGCCAAGAGACCCAGTACTTC
TRBV20-1	.	TRBJ1-6	.	CRADRSSYNSPLHF	TGCAGGGCCGACAGGAGCTCCTATAATTCACCCCTCCACTTT
TRBV6-1	many	TRBJ2-3	.	CASSEMGSTDTQYF	TGTGCCAGCAGTGAAATGGGTAGCACAGATACGCAGTATTTT
TRBV10-3	.	TRBJ1-6	.	CAISEGGSDNSPLHF	TGTGCCATCAGTGAAGGGGGGTCAGATAATTCACCCCTCCACTTT
TRBV20-1	.	TRBJ2-1	.	CSARVPSSVYEQFF	TGCAGTGCTAGAGTACCTAGCTCAGTCTATGAGCAGTTCTTC
TRBV7-6	.	TRBJ2-7	TRBD2	CASSLGSGDGYEQYF	TGTGCCAGCAGCTTAGGGAGCGGGGATGGCTACGAGCAGTACTTC